Listed below are T cell receptor beta chains from one sample, sequenced in a study of T-cell memory formation after mild COVID-19. TCRdb recomputed calls from the 5' RACE reads with MiXCR, one row per CDR3 protein. The sample has about 190,000 distinct CDR3 sequences, around 30% seen once. Sequencing was carried out using PBMCs or a T cell subset sorted from them (not recorded which). The receptors come from an adult woman who had mild COVID-19 (a few samples of this study predate the infection). Cell type and time point are not known. Both conserved end residues are trimmed from each CDR3.

V gene,CDR3 length,J gene,CDR3 protein
TRBV20-1,11,TRBJ1-1,SARQTGGGEAF
TRBV20-1,10,TRBJ2-7,SARGSIIEQY
TRBV2,12,TRBJ2-7,ASGPGQGAYEQY
TRBV11-1,11,TRBJ2-1,ASSFHRDNEQF
TRBV20-1,9,TRBJ2-3,SASSGNTQY
TRBV29-1,14,TRBJ1-1,SVERHRGRVNTEAF
TRBV7-9,13,TRBJ1-2,ASSFWQGHNYGYT
TRBV14,14,TRBJ2-3,ASSQVGTGSTDTQY
TRBV20-1,12,TRBJ2-2,SAREQWDTGELF
TRBV7-9,13,TRBJ2-7,ASSPRDRGSYEQY